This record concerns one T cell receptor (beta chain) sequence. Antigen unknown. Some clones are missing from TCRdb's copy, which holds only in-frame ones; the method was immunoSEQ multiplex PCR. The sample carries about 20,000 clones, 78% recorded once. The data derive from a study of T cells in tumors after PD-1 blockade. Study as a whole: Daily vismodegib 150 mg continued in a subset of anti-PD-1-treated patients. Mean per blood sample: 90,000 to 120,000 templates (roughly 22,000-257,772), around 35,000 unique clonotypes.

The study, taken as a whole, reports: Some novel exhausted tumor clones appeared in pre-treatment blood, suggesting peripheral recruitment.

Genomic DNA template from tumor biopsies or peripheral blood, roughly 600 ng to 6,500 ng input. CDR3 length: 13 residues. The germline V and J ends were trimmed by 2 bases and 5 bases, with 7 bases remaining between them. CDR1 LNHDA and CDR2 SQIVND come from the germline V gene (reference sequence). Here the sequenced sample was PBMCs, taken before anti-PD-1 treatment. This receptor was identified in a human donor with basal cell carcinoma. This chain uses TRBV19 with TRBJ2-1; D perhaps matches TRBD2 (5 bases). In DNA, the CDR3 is TGTGCCAGTAGTATATCCGGGAACAATGAGCAGTTCTTC. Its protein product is CASSISGNNEQFF.